This T cell receptor (beta chain) was sequenced during a study of blood T cell repertoires in COVID-19. On the study more broadly: Specimens from acute and convalescent COVID-19 originated in the United States, Italy and Spain.

Assay used: immunoSEQ multiplex PCR; TCRdb lists only in-frame clones, some missing. The sample yields around 190,000 clones, 80% to 90% seen once. The V end was cut by 10 bases, the J end by 1 base, with 20 bases between. Germline V gives CDR1 MDHEN, CDR2 SYDVKM. There are 16 residues in the CDR3. The sequenced sample was peripheral blood. This TCR was sampled from a man younger than 35 who had recovered from COVID-19. The V gene is TRBV28, the J gene TRBJ1-5; D is uncertain. The CDR3, as DNA: TGTGCCACCATTCTGCCGGGGAAGTGGAGCAATCAGCCCCAGCATTTT. It yields the protein CATILPGKWSNQPQHF.